These 13 T cell receptor beta chains originate from one sample sequenced in a study of beta chain features in type 1 diabetes. The sequenced template was cDNA made from the entire isolated RNA. Generated by immunoSEQ multiplex PCR, the TCRdb table keeps only in-frame clones and is missing some. The sample yields just over 150,000 clones, more than 9.5% seen once. Sequenced sample: central memory CD4+ T cells from blood. The origin of the receptors is a man between 18 and 35 years old in good health.

There are many counts of this clone. Here the CDR3 DNA reads TGTGCCAGCGGCACCCGGGACAGCCTATACGAGCAGTACTTC. Residues: CASGTRDSLYEQYF. This chain joins TRBV25-1 and TRBJ2-7, with 7 bases that match TRBD1. Unmatched junction bases numbered 11, after V lost 8 bases and J lost 4 bases. CDR1 and CDR2 (germline): MGHDK, SYGVNS. CDR3 size: 14 residues.

This clone is medium-sized within its sample. This rearrangement joins TRBV4-2 to TRBJ2-6; D may be TRBD2 (6 bases). CDR3 length equals 16 residues. The germline CDR1 and CDR2 sequences are LGHNA and YNFKEQ. The germline V and J ends were trimmed by 0 bases and 2 bases, with 8 bases remaining between them. The CDR3 sequence is CASSQEEGTGANVLTF. DNA of the CDR3: TGTGCCAGCAGCCAAGAGGAGGGGACTGGGGCCAACGTCCTGACTTTC.

This clone was counted a few times. The gene calls are TRBV29-1 and TRBJ1-1, with D hard to call. CDR1 SQVTM and CDR2 ANQGSEA come from the germline V gene. The CDR3 loop spans 13 amino acids. V shed 6 bases and J shed 8 bases, with 19 bases lying between them. CDR3 DNA: TGCAGCGTAAGACGGGCAGGTGGCTTCGAAGCTTTCTTT. Translating it yields CSVRRAGGFEAFF.

This clone has more than one count but fewer than ten. The CDR3 nucleotides read TGTGCCAGCAGCGTAGAGGGGGCCCAGGGGCCCCAGCATTTT. It codes for CASSVEGAQGPQHF. This chain links TRBV9 with TRBJ1-5; 7 bases fit TRBD1. V was pared by 0 bases and J by 9 bases, with 6 bases of the junction left unmatched. CDR1 SGDLS and CDR2 YYNGEE come from the germline V gene. The CDR3 is 14 amino acids.

V and J are TRBV18 and TRBJ2-5; D might be TRBD1 (6 bases). CDR1 and CDR2 from the germline V gene are KGHSH and LQKENI. V dropped 4 bases and J dropped 2 bases, with 14 bases sitting between them. CDR3 length equals 15 residues. This CDR3 is CASSRRTAEQETQYF. CDR3 coding DNA: TGTGCCAGCTCACGAAGGACAGCGGAACAAGAGACCCAGTACTTC.

This clone was seen a few times. This sequence joins TRBV29-1 and TRBJ2-7, with D perhaps TRBD1 (6 bases). V lost 6 bases to trimming and J lost 5 bases, with 17 bases between them. Germline CDR1 SQVTM, CDR2 ANQGSEA. The CDR3 spans 13 residues. DNA of the CDR3: TGCAGCGTCGCAGGGGCCGGTTGGAACGAGCAGTACTTC. Its translation is CSVAGAGWNEQYF.

This chain joins TRBV9 and TRBJ1-1; no reliable D call. This CDR3 spans 13 amino acids. Germline CDR1 is SGDLS and CDR2 is YYNGEE. V lost 0 bases to trimming and J lost 7 bases, with 10 bases between them. The CDR3, as DNA: TGTGCCAGCAGCGTAGCTACTCGGGGTGAAGCTTTCTTT. It encodes CASSVATRGEAFF.

This chain connects TRBV28 to TRBJ1-2; D ambiguous. The CDR3 spans 11 residues. V shed 6 bases and J shed 13 bases, with 15 bases lying between them. Germline-derived CDR1 and CDR2 are MDHEN and SYDVKM. The CDR3 loop is CASSLGWPLTF. DNA of the CDR3: TGTGCCAGCAGCCTTGGCTGGCCCCTCACCTTC.

J is TRBJ2-5 and V is TRBV18; tentatively, D is TRBD1 (5 bases). V was shortened by 8 bases and J by 5 bases, with 12 bases between the two germline ends. This CDR3 region has 12 residues. Per germline, CDR1 KGHSH and CDR2 LQKENI. CDR3 sequence (DNA): TGTGCCAGCAGAACAGGCCAGGAGACCCAGTACTTC. Protein sequence: CASRTGQETQYF.

A few counts support this clone. A much larger clone sits a single nucleotide away, making a read error possible. V and J are TRBV30 and TRBJ1-1; weak D call: TRBD1 (5 bases). The CDR3 is 15 amino acids. Germline loops: CDR1 GTSNPN, CDR2 SVGIG (reference sequence). The chain's CDR3 is CAWSVLGGMKTEAFF. CDR3 DNA sequence: TGTGCCTGGAGTGTACTGGGGGGTATGAAGACTGAAGCTTTCTTT. The full variable domain, in which reference TRBV30 and TRBJ1-1 provide the parts outside the CDR3, is SQTIHQWPATLVQPVGSPLSLECTVEGTSNPNLYWYRQAAGRGLQLLFYSVGIGQISSEVPQNLSASRPQDRQFILSSKKLLLSDSGFYLCAWSVLGGMKTEAFFGQGTRLTVV.

J is TRBJ2-5 and V is TRBV9; 11 bases align to TRBD2. The CDR3 totals 13 residues. The germline V gene has CDR1 SGDLS and CDR2 YYNGEE. V shed 5 bases, J shed 3 bases, and the junction held 0 bases outside the gene matches. The CDR3 loop is CASRGLAEETQYF. CDR3 sequence (DNA): TGTGCCAGCAGGGGACTAGCGGAAGAGACCCAGTACTTC. The full variable domain, rest sourced from reference TRBV9 and TRBJ2-5, is DSGVTQTPKHLITATGQRVTLRCSPRSGDLSVYWYQQSLDQGLQFLIQYYNGEERAKGNILERFSAQQFPDLHSELNLSSLELGDSALYFCASRGLAEETQYFGPGTRLLVL.

This chain uses TRBV29-1 with TRBJ1-3; D is ambiguous. The V end lost 4 bases, the J end lost 0 bases, and 7 bases lay between the germline ends. The CDR3 runs to 13 residues. CDR1 and CDR2 (germline): SQVTM, ANQGSEA. Here the CDR3 reads CSVAVISGNTIYF. The DNA for the CDR3 is TGCAGCGTTGCAGTCATCTCTGGAAACACCATATATTTT.

This clone was recorded many times. The chain recombines TRBV28 with TRBJ2-5; D might be TRBD1 or TRBD2, each matching 6 bases. Germline values: CDR1 MDHEN, CDR2 SYDVKM. The CDR3 extends over 14 amino acids. Trimming stripped 9 bases from V and 5 bases from J, with 19 bases between. The CDR3 bases are TGTGCCAGTATCCTAAGGGGGAGGAGGGAGACCCAGTACTTC. Its translation: CASILRGRRETQYF.